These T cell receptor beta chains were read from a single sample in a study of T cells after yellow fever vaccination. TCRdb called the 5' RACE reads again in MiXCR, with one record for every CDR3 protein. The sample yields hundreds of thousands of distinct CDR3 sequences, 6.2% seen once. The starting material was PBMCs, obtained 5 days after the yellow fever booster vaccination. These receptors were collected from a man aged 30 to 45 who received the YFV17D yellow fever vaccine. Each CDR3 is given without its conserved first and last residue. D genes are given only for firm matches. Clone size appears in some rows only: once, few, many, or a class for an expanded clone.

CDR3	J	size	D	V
ASSRSQGAAEAF	TRBJ1-1	NA	TRBD1	TRBV19
ASSKVPDLQGATNEKLF	TRBJ1-4	NA	NA	TRBV21-1
ASSFSDPDTQY	TRBJ2-3	many	NA	TRBV28
SARPTGGVADTQY	TRBJ2-3	few	TRBD1	TRBV20-1
ASSLALAGAGELF	TRBJ2-2	many	TRBD2	TRBV7-2
ASSSGLAGGSEQY	TRBJ2-7	few	TRBD2	TRBV7-2
ASSTLQGSINEQY	TRBJ2-7	many	TRBD1	TRBV7-9
SAPEGNNEQF	TRBJ2-1	NA	NA	TRBV29-1
SADRDSLREQF	TRBJ2-1	many	NA	TRBV20-1
SARDLLLPGNEQF	TRBJ2-1	many	NA	TRBV20-1
SERDVKSSYNEQF	TRBJ2-1	few	TRBD2	TRBV29-1
ASSLRAGGPRTDTQY	TRBJ2-3	many	TRBD2	TRBV12-3/TRBV12-4
ASSSPWGWNTGELF	TRBJ2-2	few	NA	TRBV7-2
ASSQSLTSTGELF	TRBJ2-2	NA	NA	TRBV4-3
SARTNYTGELF	TRBJ2-2	few	NA	TRBV20-1
SARLGSNQPQH	TRBJ1-5	many	NA	TRBV20-1
SAGTSGKITLYNEQF	TRBJ2-1	NA	TRBD2	TRBV20-1
ASSRLVDTQY	TRBJ2-3	many	NA	TRBV6-2/TRBV6-3
ASSSGGLAGGVTDTQY	TRBJ2-3	many	TRBD2	TRBV11-2
ASSLSASGTAYEQY	TRBJ2-7	many	TRBD2	TRBV7-2
ASSEAAYGYT	TRBJ1-2	few	NA	TRBV2
ASSRPGLAYTQY	TRBJ2-3	many	TRBD2	TRBV7-2
ASSSAGLAGGPWELF	TRBJ2-2	many	TRBD2	TRBV28
ASSPAGGTFEDYEQY	TRBJ2-7	few	NA	TRBV7-6
ASSSSDGGDEQY	TRBJ2-7	many	NA	TRBV12-3/TRBV12-4
ASSQGVGASYWDTQY	TRBJ2-3	NA	NA	TRBV4-3
SARRARATDTQY	TRBJ2-3	NA	NA	TRBV20-1
ASSTGLPRTQY	TRBJ2-5	NA	NA	TRBV5-6
ATSDSGTPHRETQY	TRBJ2-5	many	NA	TRBV24-1
ASSLWASSLFQETQY	TRBJ2-5	few	NA	TRBV27
ASSYRRLAGDHNEQF	TRBJ2-1	many	TRBD2	TRBV6-2/TRBV6-3
ASSLVLGGGDTQY	TRBJ2-3	NA	NA	TRBV7-9